This passage covers 11 T cell receptor beta chains from one sample sequenced in a study of CD4 T cells in relation to SARS-CoV-2 and coronaviruses. CD4+ T cells from unexposed donors were obtained before the COVID-19 pandemic (2011-2018). Sequenced by immunoSEQ multiplex PCR; TCRdb stores in-frame clones only, minus some. This sample has 55,000 to 75,000 clones, with more than 75% found just once. The sample taken for sequencing was memory CD4+ T cells from PBMCs. These receptors came from a human donor in good health.

The chain carries TRBV7-3 and TRBJ2-5, with TRBD1 identical over 8 bases. Germline V gene lookup returns CDR1 SGHTA and CDR2 FQGTGA. V was clipped by 5 bases and J by 5 bases; unmatched bases: 7. This CDR3 is built from 14 residues. The CDR3 is CASSPQTGVETQYF. The CDR3 DNA reads as TGTGCCAGCAGCCCACAGACAGGGGTGGAGACCCAGTACTTC.

This chain uses TRBV2 with TRBJ2-1; D unclear. The CDR3 contains 14 residues. The germline V and J ends were trimmed by 0 bases and 7 bases, with 10 bases remaining between them. The germline CDR1 and CDR2 sequences are SNHLY and FYNNEI. The CDR3 DNA reads TGTGCCAGCAGTGAAGCGGTGAGGCGGAATGAGCAGTTCTTC. Translating it yields CASSEAVRRNEQFF.

A single count supports this clone. The rearrangement links TRBV7-9 to TRBJ1-1; the D is unclear. This CDR3 comprises 14 residues. V was trimmed by 1 base and J by 4 bases, leaving 10 bases between them. The germline CDR1 and CDR2 sequences are SEHNR and FQNEAQ (reference sequence). The CDR3 region has the DNA TGTGCCAGCAGCTTAGAGGTGGGCGGCACTGAAGCTTTCTTT. It specifies CASSLEVGGTEAFF.

The rearrangement links TRBV24-1 to TRBJ1-2, with TRBD1 matching over 9 bases. Per germline, CDR1 KGHDR and CDR2 SFDVKD. V lost 3 bases to trimming and J lost 4 bases; unmatched junction nucleotides: 8. CDR3 size: 16 residues. CDR3 coding DNA: TGTGCCACCAGTGATCATCCGGGACAGGGTCCCTATGGCTACACCTTC. This codes for CATSDHPGQGPYGYTF.

This rearrangement joins TRBV7-8 to TRBJ2-3, with D possibly being TRBD2 (6 bases). Germline V gene sequence: CDR1 SGHVS, CDR2 FQNEAQ. This CDR3 region has 11 residues. V was pared by 7 bases and J by 15 bases, with 17 bases between. Here the CDR3 reads CASTGGLQKYF. In DNA form, the CDR3 reads TGTGCCAGCACAGGAGGACTACAGAAATATTTT. The variable domain in full, completed from reference TRBV7-8 and TRBJ2-3, reads GAGVSQSPRYKVAKRGQDVALRCDPISGHVSLFWYQQALGQGPEFLTYFQNEAQLDKSGLPSDRFFAERPEGSVSTLKIQRTQQEDSAVYLCASTGGLQKYFGPGTRLTVL.

The chain has TRBV7-2 and TRBJ2-5; 11 nucleotides line up with TRBD2. The CDR3 consists of 18 residues. V dropped 5 bases and J dropped 5; count of bases not matched to a gene: 16. CDR1 is SGHTA and CDR2 is FQGNSA in the germline V gene. The CDR3 coding sequence is TGTGCCAGCAGCCTCGGGGTAGCGGGAGGGCCCTCTAAGGAGACCCAGTACTTC. Translating gives CASSLGVAGGPSKETQYF.

The chain recombines TRBV7-2 with TRBJ2-1; D is ambiguous. The V end was cut by 0 bases, the J end by 6 bases, with 12 bases between. Germline CDR1 is SGHTA and CDR2 is FQGNSA. This CDR3 is built from 15 residues. The CDR3 DNA is TGTGCCAGCAGCTTAGCGGCCCAGGTCGGCAATGAGCAGTTCTTC. It translates to CASSLAAQVGNEQFF.

CDR3 coding DNA: TGTGCCAGCAGCAGATCAAGCGGGAGTGGCACCGGGGAGCTGTTTTTT. Translating it yields CASSRSSGSGTGELFF. This chain joins TRBV7-3 and TRBJ2-2; 8 bases are a match to TRBD2. The CDR3 is 16 residues long. V shed 5 bases and J 4 bases; nucleotides not matched to a gene: 9. Germline V CDR1 and CDR2: SGHTA, FQGTGA.

The V and J genes are TRBV10-1 and TRBJ2-5; 12 nucleotides agree with TRBD1. J was trimmed by 6 bases and V by 8 bases; bases with no gene match: 7. The CDR3 consists of 14 residues. The germline gives CDR1 WNHNN, CDR2 SYGVQD (reference sequence). The CDR3 bases are TGCGCCAGCGACGGGACAGGGGGCGCCAAGACCCAGTACTTC. Protein product: CASDGTGGAKTQYF.

The gene calls are TRBV27 and TRBJ2-1, with D maybe TRBD2 (6 bases). Germline V gene data show CDR1 as MNHEY and CDR2 as SMNVEV (reference sequence). This CDR3 has 12 residues. With 7 bases removed from V and 7 bases from J, the gap between germline ends came to 11 bases. CDR3 nucleotides: TGTGCCAGCAACGGGAGAGGAAATGAGCAGTTCTTC. Its protein is CASNGRGNEQFF.

This clone was picked up a small number of times. The genes are TRBV19 and TRBJ2-3; D is possibly TRBD2 (5 bases). This CDR3 region has 12 residues. Germline loops: CDR1 LNHDA, CDR2 SQIVND (reference sequence). Trimming stripped 6 bases from V and 4 bases from J, with 8 bases between. CDR3 protein: CASSGIADTQYF. In DNA, the CDR3 is TGTGCCAGTAGCGGGATCGCAGATACGCAGTATTTT.